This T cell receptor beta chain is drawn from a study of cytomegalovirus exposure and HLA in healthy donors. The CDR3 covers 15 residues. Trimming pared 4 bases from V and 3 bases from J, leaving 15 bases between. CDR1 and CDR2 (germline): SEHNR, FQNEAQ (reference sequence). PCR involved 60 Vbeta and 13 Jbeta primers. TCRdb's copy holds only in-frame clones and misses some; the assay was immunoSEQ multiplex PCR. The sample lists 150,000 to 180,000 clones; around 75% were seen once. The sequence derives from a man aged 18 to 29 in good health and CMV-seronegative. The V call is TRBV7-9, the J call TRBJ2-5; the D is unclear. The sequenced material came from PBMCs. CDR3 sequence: CASSSPLASEETQYF. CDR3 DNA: TGTGCCAGCAGCTCTCCCCTCGCGTCCGAAGAGACCCAGTACTTC.